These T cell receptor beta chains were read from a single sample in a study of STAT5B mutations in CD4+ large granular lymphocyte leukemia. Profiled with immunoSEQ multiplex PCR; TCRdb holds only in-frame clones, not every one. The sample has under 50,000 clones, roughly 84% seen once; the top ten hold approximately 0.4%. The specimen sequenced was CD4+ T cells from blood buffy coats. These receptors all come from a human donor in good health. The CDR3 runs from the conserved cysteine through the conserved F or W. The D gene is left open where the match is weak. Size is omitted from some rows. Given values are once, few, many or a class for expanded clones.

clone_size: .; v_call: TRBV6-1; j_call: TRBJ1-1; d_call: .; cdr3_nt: TGTGCCAGCAGTGTGACGGGGGCCATGAACACTGAAGCTTTCTTT; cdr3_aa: CASSVTGAMNTEAFF
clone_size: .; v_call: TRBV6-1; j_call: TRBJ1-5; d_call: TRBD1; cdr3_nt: TGTGCCAGCAGTGAAGCGACAGGGTTTAGGGGCAATCAGCCCCAGCATTTT; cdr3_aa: CASSEATGFRGNQPQHF
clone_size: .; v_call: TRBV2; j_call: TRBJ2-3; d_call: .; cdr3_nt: TGTGCCAGCAGTGTTGATCGCGGGGTGGCTCCGGGTACGCAGTATTTT; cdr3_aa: CASSVDRGVAPGTQYF
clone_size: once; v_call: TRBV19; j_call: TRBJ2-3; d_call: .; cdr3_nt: TGTGCCAGTAGTGAAAGGCCCGGAAGCACAGATACGCAGTATTTT; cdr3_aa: CASSERPGSTDTQYF
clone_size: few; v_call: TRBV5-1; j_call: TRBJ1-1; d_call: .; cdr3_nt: TGCGCCAGCAGGATAGGACAGCACACTGAAGCTTTCTTT; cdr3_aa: CASRIGQHTEAFF
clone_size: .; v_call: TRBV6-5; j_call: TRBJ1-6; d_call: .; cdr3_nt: TGTGCCAGCTGGCCCCGGGGGAGGAATTCACCCCCCCACTTT; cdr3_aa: CASWPRGRNSPPHF
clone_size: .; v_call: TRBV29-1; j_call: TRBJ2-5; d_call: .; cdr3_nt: TGCAGCGTTGCCAACCTTTTGTTAGAGACCCAGTACTTC; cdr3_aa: CSVANLLLETQYF
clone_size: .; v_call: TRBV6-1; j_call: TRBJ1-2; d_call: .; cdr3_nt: TGTGCCAGCAGTGTGCGGCACGCCTATGGCTACACCTTC; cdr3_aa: CASSVRHAYGYTF
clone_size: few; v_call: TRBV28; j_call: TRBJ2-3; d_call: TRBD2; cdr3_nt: TGTGCCAGCAGTTTAGCTAGCGGGGGGGGCGTATCGCAGTATTTT; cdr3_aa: CASSLASGGGVSQYF
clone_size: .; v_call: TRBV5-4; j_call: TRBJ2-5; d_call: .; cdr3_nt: TGTGCCAGCAGCTCTAAAGGAGCAGCAAACCTGGAGACCCAGTACTTC; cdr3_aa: CASSSKGAANLETQYF
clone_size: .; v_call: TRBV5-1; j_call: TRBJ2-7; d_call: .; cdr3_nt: TGCGCCAGCAGCTTGGAGGTAGCGGTCTCCTACGAGCAGTACTTC; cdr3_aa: CASSLEVAVSYEQYF
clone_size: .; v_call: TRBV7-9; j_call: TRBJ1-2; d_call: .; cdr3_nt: TGTGCAGGGCAGGGTTCTAAGGGCTATGGCTACACCTTC; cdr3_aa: CAGQGSKGYGYTF
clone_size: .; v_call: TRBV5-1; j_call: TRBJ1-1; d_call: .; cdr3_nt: TGCGCCAGCAGCCTCCAACCCCGGGGGGCGTCTTTGAACACTGAAGCTTTCTTT; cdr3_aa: CASSLQPRGASLNTEAFF
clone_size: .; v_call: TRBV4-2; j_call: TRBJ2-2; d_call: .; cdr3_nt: TGTGCCAGCAGCCGAGCCGACACCGGGGAGCTGTTTTTT; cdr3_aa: CASSRADTGELFF
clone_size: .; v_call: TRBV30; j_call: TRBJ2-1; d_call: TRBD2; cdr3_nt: TGTGCCTGGAAGGGCGGGGGGGGCCTGAGTGAGCAGTTCTTC; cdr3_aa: CAWKGGGGLSEQFF
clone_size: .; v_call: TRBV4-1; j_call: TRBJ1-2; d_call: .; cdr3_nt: TGCGCCAGCAGCCGTGTCGGGTTAGGCTATGGCTACACCTTC; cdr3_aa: CASSRVGLGYGYTF
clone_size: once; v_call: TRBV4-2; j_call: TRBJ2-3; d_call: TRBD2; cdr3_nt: TGTGCCAGCAGCCAAGATCGAGATAGACTAGCGGGAGATACGCAGTATTTT; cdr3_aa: CASSQDRDRLAGDTQYF
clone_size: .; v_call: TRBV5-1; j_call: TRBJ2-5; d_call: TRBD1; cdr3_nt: TGCGCCAGCAGCTGGATTGACAGGGTTGGGGAGACCCAGTACTTC; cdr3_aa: CASSWIDRVGETQYF